This T cell receptor beta chain was documented in a study of blood T cell repertoires in COVID-19 (dated by TCRdb to the early 2020s). Some background on the complete study: Samples covering the acute and convalescent phases of COVID-19 were provided by collaborators in the United States, Italy and Spain. The repertoires were released in a freely available public database intended as a resource for research on the immune response to SARS-CoV-2. Deeply sampled blood TCRbeta repertoires from subjects exposed to, actively infected with, or recovered from COVID-19 were included in the dataset. Where available, HLA class I and class II types were obtained from metadata supplied by the sample provider rather than from assay-based typing. The samples were drawn from two sources: the first 160 participants of the ongoing ImmuneRACE study, and 1,000 to 1,500 subjects contributed by 6 global collaborators. The material from the prospective study consisted of cDNA or gDNA derived from T cells, B-cell-depleted T cells, or PBMCs. A de-identified subject ID, COVID-19 status, age in years and sex were almost always included in the sample metadata.

Notes on this clone: The antigen this receptor binds is unknown. No base-level quality is on record; no much larger clone is a single base apart.

Summary of the overall study and its limitations: Clinical and demographic metadata were provided uncurated, with the amount varying by source and participant.

Collaborating institutions collected whole blood in K2EDTA tubes following their own protocols. For TCRbeta analysis, collaborators shipped samples in one of three forms: frozen whole blood, isolated PBMCs, or DNA extracted from either of those sample types. Trimming removed 2 bases from V and 0 bases from J, leaving 12 bases between the germline ends. The CDR3 measures 15 amino acids from cysteine to phenylalanine. The read is trimmed to its CDR3 DNA, 45 bases read in frame from base 1. Looking up the germline V gene (reference sequence) yields CDR1 GTSNPN and CDR2 SVGIG. The immunoSEQ Assay, a bias-controlled multiplex PCR, was used to amplify TCRbeta CDR3 regions from genomic DNA. In the original analysis: Within the assay, amplification of reference gene primers was used to estimate how many nucleated cells each sample contained. To quantify the absolute abundance of each unique TCRbeta CDR3 rearrangement, sequence reads were collapsed and filtered. For each sample, productive Simpson clonality was calculated by taking the square root of Simpson's diversity index across productive rearrangements. TCRdb retrieved this table from immuneACCESS and kept in-frame rearrangements only. Not all clones are present; in checked studies, unresolved V genes account for under half, and no reason is known for the remainder. That table gives V, J and clone size, and the DNA gave D and trimming. Present in this sample are approximately 400,000 clones, approximately 80% of which were seen just once. The ten biggest clones cover over 0.95% of the sample.

The chain is made from TRBV30 and TRBJ2-3; D gene: possibly TRBD2, on 5 matching bases. The receptor's source is a human donor with acute or convalescent COVID-19. The donor label of this sample is uncertain. The sequenced sample was peripheral blood. The CDR3 reads as follows: CAWSPRGFSTDTQYF. The DNA sequence reads TGTGCCTGGAGTCCCCGGGGATTTAGCACAGATACGCAGTATTTT.